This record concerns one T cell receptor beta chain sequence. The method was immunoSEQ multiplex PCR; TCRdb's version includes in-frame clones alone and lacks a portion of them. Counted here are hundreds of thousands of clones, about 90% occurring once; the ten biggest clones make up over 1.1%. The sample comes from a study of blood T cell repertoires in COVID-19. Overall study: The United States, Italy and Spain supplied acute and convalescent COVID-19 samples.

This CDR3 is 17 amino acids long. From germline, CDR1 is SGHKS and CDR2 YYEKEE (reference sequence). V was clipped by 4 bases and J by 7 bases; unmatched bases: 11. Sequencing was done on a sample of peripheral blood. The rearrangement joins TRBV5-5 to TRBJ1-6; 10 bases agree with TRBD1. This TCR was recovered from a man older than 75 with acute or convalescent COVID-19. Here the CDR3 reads CASSPRQGASLNSPLHF. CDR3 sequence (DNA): TGTGCCAGCAGCCCCCGACAGGGGGCATCGTTGAATTCACCCCTCCACTTT.